This is a list of T cell receptor beta chains from one sample in a study of healthy donors' naive CD4 and CD8 T cells. TCRdb processed the reads anew with MiXCR; each CDR3 protein has one entry. The sample consists of 180,000 or so distinct CDR3 sequences, under 85% of them appearing once. Source material: naive CD4+ and CD8+ T cells sorted from blood, pooled from several donors. These receptors originate from a pool of human donors in good health; the sample pools cells from several healthy donors. Both conserved end residues are part of each CDR3.

TRBV24-1	TRBJ1-5	CATSDPGRKNQPQHF
TRBV27	TRBJ2-1	CASSLLQGLDEQFF
TRBV19	TRBJ2-1	CASSPDRVSYNEQFF
TRBV27	TRBJ2-5	CASSLSPPTQYF
TRBV10-3	TRBJ2-7	CAINPVPGNEQYF
TRBV29-1	TRBJ2-1	CSVEDLAGGEKENEQFF
TRBV7-8	TRBJ1-5	CASSSHRAQPQHF
TRBV20-1	TRBJ2-3	CSAREGTAYTDTQYF
TRBV5-4	TRBJ2-1	CASSLQVGRTGEQFF
TRBV27	TRBJ1-6	CASSLYRVDLPLHF
TRBV2	TRBJ1-2	CARDPQGADPLGYTF
TRBV5-6	TRBJ2-5	CASSRVLKLSETQYF
TRBV29-1	TRBJ2-1	CSVVKGLAGTHEQFF
TRBV4-2	TRBJ2-3	CASSPASTPDTQYF
TRBV27	TRBJ2-7	CASSLIGREQYF
TRBV19	TRBJ2-1	CASRDLGQGGKEQFF
TRBV5-6	TRBJ2-6	CASSLAGSGANVLTF
TRBV5-1	TRBJ1-5	CASSSRTGGGNQPQHF
TRBV5-4	TRBJ2-5	CASSDRDQETQYF
TRBV12-3/TRBV12-4	TRBJ2-7	CASSFSGRSEQYF
TRBV19	TRBJ2-1	CASSIVGGLSNEQFF
TRBV19	TRBJ1-4	CASSRAAEEKLFF
TRBV10-3	TRBJ2-5	CAISESSGALETQYF
TRBV12-3/TRBV12-4	TRBJ1-1	CASSEFGGTEAFF
TRBV10-3	TRBJ2-2	CAISEAGPLGTGELFF
TRBV6-5	TRBJ1-6	CASSYSPGESGSPLHF
TRBV6-5	TRBJ2-7	CASSYSQGYEQYF
TRBV7-8	TRBJ2-1	CASSLGTGKGEQFF
TRBV29-1	TRBJ2-5	CSGRAGVEETQYF
TRBV7-8	TRBJ2-7	CASSFPTGGFSHYEQYF
TRBV5-5	TRBJ2-1	CASSFWDKGEQFF
TRBV5-1	TRBJ1-1	CASSLEGDRTEAFF
TRBV29-1	TRBJ2-1	CSVPRAWPGGNEQFF